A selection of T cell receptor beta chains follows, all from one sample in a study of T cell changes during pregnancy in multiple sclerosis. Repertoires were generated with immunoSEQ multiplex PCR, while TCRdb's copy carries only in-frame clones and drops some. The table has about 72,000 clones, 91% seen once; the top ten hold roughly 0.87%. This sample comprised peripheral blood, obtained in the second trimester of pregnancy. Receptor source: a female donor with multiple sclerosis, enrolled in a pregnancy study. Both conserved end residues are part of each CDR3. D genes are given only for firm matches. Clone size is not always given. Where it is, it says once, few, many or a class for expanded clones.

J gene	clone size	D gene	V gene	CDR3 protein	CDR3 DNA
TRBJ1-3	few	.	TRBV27	CASSLFPSSGNTIYF	TGTGCCAGCAGTTTATTTCCGAGCTCTGGAAACACCATATATTTT
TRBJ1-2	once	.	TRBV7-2	CASRSDRWGYGYTF	TGTGCCAGCAGATCTGACAGGTGGGGATATGGCTACACCTTC
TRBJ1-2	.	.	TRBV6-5	CASSDSRTAYGYTF	TGTGCCAGCAGCGACTCAAGGACAGCGTATGGCTACACCTTC
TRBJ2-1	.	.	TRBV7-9	CASSSGGLPPYNEQFF	TGTGCCAGCAGCTCGGGCGGACTCCCACCTTACAATGAGCAGTTCTTC
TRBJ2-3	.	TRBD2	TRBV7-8	CASSSRTSGGARTDTQYF	TGTGCCAGCAGCTCGAGGACTAGCGGGGGGGCTAGGACAGATACGCAGTATTTT
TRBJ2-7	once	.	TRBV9	CASSMGSGSYEQYF	TGTGCCAGCAGCATGGGGAGCGGTTCCTACGAGCAGTACTTC
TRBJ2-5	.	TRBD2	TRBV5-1	CASSLSAGGGQETQYF	TGCGCCAGCAGCTTGTCGGCGGGGGGGGGCCAAGAGACCCAGTACTTC
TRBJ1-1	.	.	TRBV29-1	CSVSLGANTEAFF	TGCAGCGTCTCACTTGGGGCGAACACTGAAGCTTTCTTT
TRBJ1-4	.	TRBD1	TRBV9	CASSVTGEKEKLFF	TGTGCCAGCAGCGTAACAGGGGAGAAGGAAAAACTGTTTTTT
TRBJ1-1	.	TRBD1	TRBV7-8	CASSVLTGGENTEAFF	TGTGCCAGCAGCGTTCTTACAGGGGGCGAGAACACTGAAGCTTTCTTT
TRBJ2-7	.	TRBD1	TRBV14	CASSRGGQGDYEQYF	TGTGCCAGCAGCCGCGGGGGACAGGGGGACTACGAGCAGTACTTC
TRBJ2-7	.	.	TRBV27	CASLRQAGVGEQYF	TGTGCCAGCCTCAGACAGGCGGGAGTGGGCGAGCAGTACTTC
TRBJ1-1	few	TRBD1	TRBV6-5	CASRGQPNTEAFF	TGTGCCAGCAGGGGACAGCCGAACACTGAAGCTTTCTTT
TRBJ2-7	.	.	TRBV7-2	CASSLWDSSYEQYF	TGTGCCAGCAGCCTTTGGGACTCATCCTACGAGCAGTACTTC
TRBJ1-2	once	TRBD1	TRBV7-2	CASSPRQGSYGYTF	TGTGCCAGCAGCCCAAGACAGGGGAGCTATGGCTACACCTTC
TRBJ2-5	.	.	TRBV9	CASSVGQGRALETQYF	TGTGCCAGCAGCGTAGGGCAGGGGCGAGCCTTAGAGACCCAGTACTTC
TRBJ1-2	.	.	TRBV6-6	CASSYSRTGIYTF	TGTGCCAGCAGTTACTCGAGAACAGGGATCTACACCTTC
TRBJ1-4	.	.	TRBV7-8	CASSLGVFGEKLFF	TGTGCCAGCAGCTTAGGGGTCTTCGGGGAAAAACTGTTTTTT
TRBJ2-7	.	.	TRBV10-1	CASSRGAYEQYF	TGCGCCAGCAGTCGGGGAGCCTACGAGCAGTACTTC
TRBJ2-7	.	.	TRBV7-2	CASSLVTPVGAYEQYF	TGTGCCAGCAGCTTAGTGACCCCAGTGGGAGCCTACGAGCAGTACTTC
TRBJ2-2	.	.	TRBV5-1	CASSLGGVSNTGELFF	TGCGCCAGCAGCTTGGGCGGGGTCTCGAACACCGGGGAGCTGTTTTTT
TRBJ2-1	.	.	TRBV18	CASSPGRNNEQFF	TGTGCCAGCTCACCGGGGCGTAACAATGAGCAGTTCTTC
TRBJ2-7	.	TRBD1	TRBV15	CATEQGAANSYEQYF	TGTGCCACCGAACAGGGGGCGGCTAACTCCTACGAGCAGTACTTC
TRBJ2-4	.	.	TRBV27	CASSPEIRGRVAIQYF	TGTGCCAGCAGTCCCGAGATTCGGGGTCGGGTCGCCATTCAGTACTTC
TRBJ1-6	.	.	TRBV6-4	CASSSLSNSPLHF	TGTGCCAGCAGTAGCCTTTCCAATTCACCCCTCCACTTT
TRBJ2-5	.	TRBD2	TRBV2	CASLAGGQETQYF	TGTGCCTCACTAGCGGGGGGCCAAGAGACCCAGTACTTC
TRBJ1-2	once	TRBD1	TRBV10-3	CAISAGDSWPFGYTF	TGTGCCATCAGTGCAGGGGACAGCTGGCCGTTTGGCTACACCTTC
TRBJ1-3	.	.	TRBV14	CASSQGIGANTIYF	TGTGCCAGCAGCCAGGGGATTGGGGCAAACACCATATATTTT
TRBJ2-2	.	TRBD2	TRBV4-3	CASSPTSGGPSTGELFF	TGCGCCAGCAGCCCTACTAGCGGGGGCCCCTCGACCGGGGAGCTGTTTTTT
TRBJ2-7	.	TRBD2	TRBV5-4	CASSWGLAGGYEQYF	TGTGCCAGCAGCTGGGGACTAGCGGGGGGCTACGAGCAGTACTTC
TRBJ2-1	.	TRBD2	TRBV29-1	CSGGGVGGPTGNEQFF	TGCAGCGGGGGGGGTGTGGGCGGCCCTACGGGCAATGAGCAGTTCTTC
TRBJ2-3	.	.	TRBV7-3	CASSLSRTGTDTQYF	TGTGCCAGCAGCTTATCTCGGACAGGCACAGATACGCAGTATTTT
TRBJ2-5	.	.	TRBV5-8	CASRTQYF	TGTGCCAGCCGGACCCAGTACTTC
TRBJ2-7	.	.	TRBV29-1	CSVGGGSAYEQYF	TGCAGCGTTGGAGGGGGTAGCGCCTACGAGCAGTACTTC
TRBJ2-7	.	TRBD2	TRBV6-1	CASSEAPGWERGGYEQYF	TGTGCCAGCAGTGAAGCGCCGGGTTGGGAGCGGGGGGGCTACGAGCAGTACTTC
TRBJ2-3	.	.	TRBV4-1	CASSQEGTGRTDTQYF	TGCGCCAGCAGCCAAGAGGGAACAGGGCGCACAGATACGCAGTATTTT
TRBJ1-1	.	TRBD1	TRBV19	CASSGGQSAFF	TGTGCCAGTAGTGGGGGACAGTCGGCTTTCTTT
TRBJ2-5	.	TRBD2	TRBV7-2	CASRPLAGGLRETQYF	TGTGCCAGCAGACCGCTAGCGGGGGGGCTACGAGAGACCCAGTACTTC
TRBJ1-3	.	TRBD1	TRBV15	CATSSGQGAGNTIYF	TGTGCCACCAGTTCGGGACAGGGGGCTGGAAACACCATATATTTT
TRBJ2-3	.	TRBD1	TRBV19	CASSISRTGGADTQYF	TGTGCCAGTAGTATCTCGAGGACAGGGGGCGCAGATACGCAGTATTTT
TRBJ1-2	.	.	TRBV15	CATSREYRGFNYGYTF	TGTGCCACCAGCAGAGAGTACCGAGGTTTTAACTATGGCTACACCTTC
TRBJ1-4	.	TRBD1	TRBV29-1	CSVTYRGPNEKLFF	TGCAGCGTTACCTACAGGGGGCCTAATGAAAAACTGTTTTTT
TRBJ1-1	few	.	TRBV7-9	CASRGKDRAFF	TGTGCCTCCAGGGGAAAAGATCGAGCTTTCTTT
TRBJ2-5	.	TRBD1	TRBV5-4	CASSFTQDRGPETQYF	TGTGCCAGCAGCTTTACCCAGGACAGGGGGCCGGAGACCCAGTACTTC
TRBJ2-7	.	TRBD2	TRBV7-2	CASSLGLAEQYF	TGTGCCAGCAGTCTCGGACTAGCCGAGCAGTACTTC
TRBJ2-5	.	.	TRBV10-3	CAISEGRQETQYF	TGTGCCATCAGTGAGGGCCGACAAGAGACCCAGTACTTC
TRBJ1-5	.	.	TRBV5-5	CASSLLLSGNQPQHF	TGTGCCAGCAGCTTATTACTAAGTGGCAATCAGCCCCAGCATTTT
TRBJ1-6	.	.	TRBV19	CASSIGQGPSPLHF	TGTGCCAGTAGTATAGGGCAGGGCCCTTCACCCCTCCACTTT
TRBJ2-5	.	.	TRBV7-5	CVRNRSGTSGTQETQYF	TGTGTCAGAAACCGATCCGGGACTAGCGGGACCCAAGAGACCCAGTACTTC
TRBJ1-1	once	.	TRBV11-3	CASSLSGGNTEAFF	TGTGCCAGCAGCCTGTCCGGGGGAAACACTGAAGCTTTCTTT
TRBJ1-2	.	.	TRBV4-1	CASSHREAGDYGYTF	TGCGCCAGCAGCCATCGAGAGGCAGGGGACTATGGCTACACCTTC
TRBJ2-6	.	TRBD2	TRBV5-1	CASSLTSGRSGANVLTF	TGCGCCAGCAGTCTGACTAGCGGTCGCTCTGGGGCCAACGTCCTGACTTTC
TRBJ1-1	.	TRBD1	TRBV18	CASSPLNSPSTGLGLDTEAFF	TGTGCCAGCTCACCCCTTAACTCACCCTCGACAGGGCTGGGTTTGGACACTGAAGCTTTCTTT
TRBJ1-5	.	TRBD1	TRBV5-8	CASRNVGQGSQPQHF	TGTGCCAGCAGAAATGTGGGACAGGGGAGTCAGCCCCAGCATTTT
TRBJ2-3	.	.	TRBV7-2	CASSLLSMPTDTQYF	TGTGCCAGCAGCTTATTAAGCATGCCCACAGATACGCAGTATTTT
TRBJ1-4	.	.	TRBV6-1	CASRLQGVGEKLFF	TGTGCCAGCAGGCTACAGGGAGTTGGTGAAAAACTGTTTTTT
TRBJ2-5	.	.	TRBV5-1	CASSFWGDSQETQYF	TGCGCCAGCAGCTTCTGGGGGGACAGCCAAGAGACCCAGTACTTC
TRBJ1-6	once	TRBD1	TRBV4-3	CASSLSRDRVDPPLHF	TGCGCCAGCAGCCTCTCCCGAGACAGGGTTGATCCACCCCTCCACTTT
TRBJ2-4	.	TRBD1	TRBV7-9	CASSRLPPGQGFFF	TGTGCCAGCAGCCGTCTCCCCCCGGGACAGGGATTTTTCTTC
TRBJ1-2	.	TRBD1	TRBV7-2	CASSPQTGEYGYTF	TGTGCCAGCAGCCCTCAGACAGGGGAATATGGCTACACCTTC